This T cell receptor (beta chain) was identified in a study of T cell repertoires in cytomegalovirus infection. This clonotype came up many times. TCRdb reanalysed the reads using MiXCR and keeps one entry per CDR3 protein. The data hold about 260,000 distinct CDR3 sequences, with roughly 9.1% observed a single time. CDR1 is SGHTA and CDR2 is FQGNSA in the germline V gene. V shed 5 bases and J shed 4 bases, with 15 bases lying between them. The CDR3 extends over 14 amino acids. The clonotype originates from a human donor in good health (CMV status not recorded). Some clones in this sample may be carry-over from other donors' samples. Sequencing was carried out using PBMCs. This chain uses TRBV7-2 with TRBJ2-7, with D possibly matching TRBD1 (6 bases). The CDR3 here is CASSEQTGRYEQYF. The DNA of the CDR3 is TGTGCCAGCAGCGAGCAGACAGGCAGGTACGAGCAGTACTTC.